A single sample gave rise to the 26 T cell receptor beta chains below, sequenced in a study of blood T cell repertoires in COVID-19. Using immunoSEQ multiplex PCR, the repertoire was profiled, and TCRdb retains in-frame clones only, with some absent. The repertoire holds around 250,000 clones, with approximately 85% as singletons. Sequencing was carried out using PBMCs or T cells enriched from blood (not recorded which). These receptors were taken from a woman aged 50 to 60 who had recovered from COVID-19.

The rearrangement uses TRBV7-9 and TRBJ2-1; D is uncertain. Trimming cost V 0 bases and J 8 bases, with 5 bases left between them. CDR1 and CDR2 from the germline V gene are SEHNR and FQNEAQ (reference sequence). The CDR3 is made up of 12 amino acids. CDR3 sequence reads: CASSLASDEQFF. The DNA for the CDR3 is TGTGCCAGCAGCTTAGCGTCGGATGAGCAGTTCTTC.

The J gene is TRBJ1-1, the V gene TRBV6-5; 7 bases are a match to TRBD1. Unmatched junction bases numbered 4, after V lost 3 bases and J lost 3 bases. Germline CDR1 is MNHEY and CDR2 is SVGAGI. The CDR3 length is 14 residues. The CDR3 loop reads CASSYVGTDTEAFF. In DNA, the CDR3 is TGTGCCAGCAGTTATGTAGGGACAGACACTGAAGCTTTCTTT.

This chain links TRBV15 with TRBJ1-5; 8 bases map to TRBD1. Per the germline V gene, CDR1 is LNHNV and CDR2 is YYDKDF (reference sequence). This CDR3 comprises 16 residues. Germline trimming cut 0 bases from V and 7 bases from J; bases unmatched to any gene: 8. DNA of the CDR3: TGTGCCACCAGCAGAGAATTGGACAGGGCTGCGCAGCCCCAGCATTTT. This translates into CATSRELDRAAQPQHF.

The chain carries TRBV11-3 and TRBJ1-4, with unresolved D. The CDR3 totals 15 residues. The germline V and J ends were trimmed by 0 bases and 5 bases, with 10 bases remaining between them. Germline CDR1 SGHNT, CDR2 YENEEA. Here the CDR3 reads CASSLEQTINEKLFF. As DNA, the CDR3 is TGTGCCAGCAGCTTAGAACAGACTATCAATGAAAAACTGTTTTTT.

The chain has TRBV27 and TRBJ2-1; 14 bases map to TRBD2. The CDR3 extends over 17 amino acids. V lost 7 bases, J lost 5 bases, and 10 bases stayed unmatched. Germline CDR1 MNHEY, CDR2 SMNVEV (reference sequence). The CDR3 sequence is CASILSPGLAGDNEQFF. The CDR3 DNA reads TGTGCCAGCATCCTCTCTCCGGGACTAGCGGGAGACAATGAGCAGTTCTTC.

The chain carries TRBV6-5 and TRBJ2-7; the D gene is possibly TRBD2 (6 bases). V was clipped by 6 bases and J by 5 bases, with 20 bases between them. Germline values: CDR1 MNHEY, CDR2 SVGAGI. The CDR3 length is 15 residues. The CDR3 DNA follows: TGTGCCAGCAGCTGGGACGGGGGAATCTTGGACGAGCAGTACTTC. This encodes CASSWDGGILDEQYF.

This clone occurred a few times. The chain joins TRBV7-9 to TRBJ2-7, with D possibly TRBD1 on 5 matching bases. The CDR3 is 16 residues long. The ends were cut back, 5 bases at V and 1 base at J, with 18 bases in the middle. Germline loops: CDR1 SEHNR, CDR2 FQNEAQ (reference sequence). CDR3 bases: TGTGCCAGCAGCCCTGGAGCGTGGGGCAGATCCTACGAGCAGTACTTC. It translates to CASSPGAWGRSYEQYF.

The CDR3 loop reads CASSNGRGVGELFF. CDR3 in DNA: TGTGCCAGCAGCAACGGACGGGGGGTCGGGGAGCTGTTTTTT. V usage is TRBV2 and J usage is TRBJ2-2; TRBD2 matches 7 bases. Per the germline V gene, CDR1 is SNHLY and CDR2 is FYNNEI. CDR3 length equals 14 residues. The J segment lost 7 bases and the V segment lost 6 bases, leaving 8 bases of the junction unmatched.

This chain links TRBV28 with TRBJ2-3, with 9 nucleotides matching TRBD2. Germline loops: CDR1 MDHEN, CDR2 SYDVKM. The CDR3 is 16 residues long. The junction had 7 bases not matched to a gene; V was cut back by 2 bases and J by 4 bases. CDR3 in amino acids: CASSLASGNFPDTQYF. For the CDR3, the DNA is TGTGCCAGCAGTTTAGCTAGCGGGAACTTCCCAGATACGCAGTATTTT.

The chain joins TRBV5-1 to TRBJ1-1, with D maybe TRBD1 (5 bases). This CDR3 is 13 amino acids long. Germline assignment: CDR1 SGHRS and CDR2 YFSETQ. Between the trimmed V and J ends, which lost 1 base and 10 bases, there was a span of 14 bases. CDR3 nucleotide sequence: TGCGCCAGCAGCTTGAGGGAGGGGCGCCGAGCTTTCTTT. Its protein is CASSLREGRRAFF.

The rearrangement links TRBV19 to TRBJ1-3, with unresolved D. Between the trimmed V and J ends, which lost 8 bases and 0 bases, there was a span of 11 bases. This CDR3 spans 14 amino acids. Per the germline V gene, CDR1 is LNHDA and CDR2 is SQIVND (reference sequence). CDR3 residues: CASGPLISGNTIYF. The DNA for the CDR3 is TGTGCCAGTGGCCCCCTCATCTCTGGAAACACCATATATTTT.

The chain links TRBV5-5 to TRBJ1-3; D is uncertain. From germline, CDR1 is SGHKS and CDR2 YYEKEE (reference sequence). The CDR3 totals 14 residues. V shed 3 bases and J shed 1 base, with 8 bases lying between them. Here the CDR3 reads CASSSFTSGNTIYF. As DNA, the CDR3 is TGTGCCAGCAGCTCTTTTACTTCTGGAAACACCATATATTTT.

The CDR3 reads CASRTTSRNRFEAFF. The CDR3 nucleotides are TGTGCCAGCAGAACAACCTCACGGAACAGGTTTGAAGCTTTCTTT. The chain carries TRBV6-5 and TRBJ1-1, with D tentatively TRBD1 (5 bases). Germline CDR1 reads MNHEY; CDR2 reads SVGAGI. The CDR3 covers 15 residues. V dropped 6 bases and J dropped 7 bases, with 21 bases sitting between them.

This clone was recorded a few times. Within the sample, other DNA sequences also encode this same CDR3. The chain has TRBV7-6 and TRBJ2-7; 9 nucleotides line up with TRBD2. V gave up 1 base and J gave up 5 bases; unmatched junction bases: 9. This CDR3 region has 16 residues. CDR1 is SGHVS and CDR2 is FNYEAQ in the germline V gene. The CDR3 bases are TGTGCCAGCAGCTTAGGAGGCGGGAGGGCCTTGGACGAGCAGTACTTC. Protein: CASSLGGGRALDEQYF.

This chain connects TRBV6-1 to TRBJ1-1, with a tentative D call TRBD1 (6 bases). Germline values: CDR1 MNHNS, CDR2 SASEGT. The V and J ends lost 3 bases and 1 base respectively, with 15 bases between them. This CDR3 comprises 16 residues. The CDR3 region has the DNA TGTGCCAGCAGTGATTTACAGGGTCAGGGGAACACTGAAGCTTTCTTT. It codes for CASSDLQGQGNTEAFF.

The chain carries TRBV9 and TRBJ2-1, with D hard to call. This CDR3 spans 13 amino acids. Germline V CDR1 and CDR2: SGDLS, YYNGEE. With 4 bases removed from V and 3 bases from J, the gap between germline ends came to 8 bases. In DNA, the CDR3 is TGTGCCAGCAGCCCCGTCTACTACAATGAGCAGTTCTTC. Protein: CASSPVYYNEQFF.

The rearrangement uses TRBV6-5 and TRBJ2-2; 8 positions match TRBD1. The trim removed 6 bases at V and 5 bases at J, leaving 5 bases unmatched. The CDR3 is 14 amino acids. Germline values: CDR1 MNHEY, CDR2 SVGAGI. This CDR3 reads CASRWTGRTGELFF. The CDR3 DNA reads TGTGCCAGCAGGTGGACAGGGAGGACCGGGGAGCTGTTTTTT.

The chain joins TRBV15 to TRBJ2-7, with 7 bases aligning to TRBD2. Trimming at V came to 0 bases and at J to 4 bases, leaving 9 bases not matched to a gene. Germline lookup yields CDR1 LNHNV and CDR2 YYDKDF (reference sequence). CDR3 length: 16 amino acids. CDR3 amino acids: CATSREGGASPYEQYF. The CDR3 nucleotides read TGTGCCACCAGCAGAGAGGGAGGGGCTAGTCCTTACGAGCAGTACTTC.

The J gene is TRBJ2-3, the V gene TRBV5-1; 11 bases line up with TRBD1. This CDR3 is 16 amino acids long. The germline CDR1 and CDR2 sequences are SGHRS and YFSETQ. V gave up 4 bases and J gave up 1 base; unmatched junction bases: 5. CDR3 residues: CASSTGTGGRTDTQYF. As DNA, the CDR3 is TGCGCCAGCAGCACCGGGACAGGGGGGCGCACAGATACGCAGTATTTT.

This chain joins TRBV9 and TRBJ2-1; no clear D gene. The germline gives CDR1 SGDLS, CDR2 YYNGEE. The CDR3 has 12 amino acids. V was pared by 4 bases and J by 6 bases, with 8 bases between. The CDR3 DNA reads TGTGCCAGCAGCTCAGGCTTCAATGAGCAGTTCTTC. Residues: CASSSGFNEQFF.

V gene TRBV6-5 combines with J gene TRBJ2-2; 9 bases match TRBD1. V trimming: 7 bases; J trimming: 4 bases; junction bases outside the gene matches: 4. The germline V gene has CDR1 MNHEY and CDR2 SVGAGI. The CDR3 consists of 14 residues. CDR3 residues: CASNQDRGTGELFF. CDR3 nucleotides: TGTGCCAGCAATCAGGACAGGGGCACCGGGGAGCTGTTTTTT.

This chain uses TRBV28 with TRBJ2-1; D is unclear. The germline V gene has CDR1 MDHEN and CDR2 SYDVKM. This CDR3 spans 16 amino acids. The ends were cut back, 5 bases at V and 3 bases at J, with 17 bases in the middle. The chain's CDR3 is CASSPILGPDYNEQFF. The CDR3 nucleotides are TGTGCCAGCAGTCCCATTTTGGGCCCCGACTACAATGAGCAGTTCTTC.

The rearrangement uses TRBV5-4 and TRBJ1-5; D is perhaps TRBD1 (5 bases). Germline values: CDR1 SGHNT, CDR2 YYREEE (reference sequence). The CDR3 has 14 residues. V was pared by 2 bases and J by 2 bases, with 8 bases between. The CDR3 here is CASSFWGGNQPQHF. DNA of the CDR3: TGTGCCAGCAGCTTTTGGGGGGGCAATCAGCCCCAGCATTTT. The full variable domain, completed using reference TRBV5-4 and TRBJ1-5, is ETGVTQSPTHLIKTRGQQVTLRCSSQSGHNTVSWYQQALGQGPQFIFQYYREEENGRGNFPPRFSGLQFPNYSSELNVNALELDDSALYLCASSFWGGNQPQHFGDGTRLSIL.

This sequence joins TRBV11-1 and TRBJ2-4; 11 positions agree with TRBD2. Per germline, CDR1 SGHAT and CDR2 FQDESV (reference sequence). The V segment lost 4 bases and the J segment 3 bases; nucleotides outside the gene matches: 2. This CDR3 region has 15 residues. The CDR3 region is CASSSGLAVKNIQYF. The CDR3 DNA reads TGTGCCAGCAGCTCGGGACTAGCGGTCAAAAACATTCAGTACTTC.

CDR3 sequence: CASSLGQSNYEQYF. CDR3 DNA sequence: TGCGCCAGCAGCTTGGGACAGTCTAACTACGAGCAGTACTTC. The rearrangement joins TRBV5-1 to TRBJ2-7; tentative D call: TRBD1 (5 bases). This CDR3 region has 14 residues. Between the trimmed V and J ends, which lost 0 bases and 3 bases, there was a span of 10 bases. CDR1 and CDR2 (germline): SGHRS, YFSETQ.

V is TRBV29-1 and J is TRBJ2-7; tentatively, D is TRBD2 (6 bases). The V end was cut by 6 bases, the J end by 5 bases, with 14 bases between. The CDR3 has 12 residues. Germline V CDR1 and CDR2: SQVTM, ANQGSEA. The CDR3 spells CSVGTPTHEQYF. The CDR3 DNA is TGCAGCGTCGGGACTCCGACCCACGAGCAGTACTTC.